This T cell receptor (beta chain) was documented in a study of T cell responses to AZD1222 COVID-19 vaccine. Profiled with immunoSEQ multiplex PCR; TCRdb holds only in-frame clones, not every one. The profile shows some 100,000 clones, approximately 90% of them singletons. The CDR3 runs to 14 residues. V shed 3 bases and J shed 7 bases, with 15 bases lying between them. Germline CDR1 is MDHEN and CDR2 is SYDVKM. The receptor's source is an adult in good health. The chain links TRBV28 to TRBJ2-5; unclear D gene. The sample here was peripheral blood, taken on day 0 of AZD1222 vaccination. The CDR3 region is CASSFGPSIGTQYF. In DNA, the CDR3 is TGTGCCAGCAGTTTCGGTCCGTCCATTGGGACCCAGTACTTC.